This T cell receptor beta chain was recovered during a study of OX40 agonist ivuxolimab in advanced cancers. The data were produced by immunoSEQ multiplex PCR, yet TCRdb's version contains in-frame clones alone and is incomplete. The data hold about 140,000 clones, with about nine tenths observed a single time. The CDR3 is made up of 13 amino acids. V dropped 3 bases and J dropped 6 bases, with 12 bases sitting between them. The germline CDR1 and CDR2 sequences are SGHRS and YFSETQ. The chain joins TRBV5-1 to TRBJ1-2; D is uncertain. The receptor was derived from an adult with an advanced solid tumor such as melanoma, head and neck, liver or kidney cancer. The sample here was CD4+ or CD8+ T cells sorted from blood, taken in a trial of the OX40 agonist ivuxolimab. For the CDR3, the DNA is TGCGCCAGCAGCTCAGAAGGGTTGGATGGCTACACCTTC. Translated: CASSSEGLDGYTF.